The 26 T cell receptor beta chains listed next were all sequenced from one sample in a study of blood T cell repertoires in COVID-19. Measured with immunoSEQ multiplex PCR; TCRdb has only the in-frame clones, and not every one. The sample lists 90,000 to 110,000 clones; 75% to 85% were seen once. The sequencing sample was made of peripheral blood. The receptor source for this set is a woman aged 80 or older with active or convalescent COVID-19.

The chain employs TRBV19 and TRBJ1-2, with D perhaps matching TRBD1 (5 bases). The CDR3 runs 11 residues. V dropped 7 bases and J dropped 7 bases, with 10 bases sitting between them. In germline, CDR1 is LNHDA, CDR2 SQIVND (reference sequence). The CDR3 DNA follows: TGTGCCAGTAACAGCGGGGGTGGCTACACCTTC. Translation: CASNSGGGYTF.

This clone was detected once. V is TRBV6-5 and J is TRBJ2-7; D might be TRBD2 (6 bases). Trimming removed 2 bases from V and 2 bases from J, with 13 bases in between. The germline V gene has CDR1 MNHEY and CDR2 SVGAGI. CDR3 size: 15 residues. For the CDR3, the DNA is TGTGCCAGCAGTTACGATCGGGGAGGCACCTACGAGCAGTACTTC. Its translation is CASSYDRGGTYEQYF.

This chain uses TRBV4-2 with TRBJ1-5; TRBD1 might be the D (6 bases). The ends were cut back, 2 bases at V and 6 bases at J, with 20 bases in the middle. There are 17 residues in the CDR3. Germline V gene lookup returns CDR1 LGHNA and CDR2 YNFKEQ. This CDR3 reads CASSQTGRQPSGQPQHF. The CDR3 region has the DNA TGTGCCAGCAGCCAAACAGGGCGGCAGCCCTCGGGTCAGCCCCAGCATTTT.

This clone showed up just a few times. The chain uses TRBV27 and TRBJ1-1; 8 bases are shared with TRBD1. This CDR3 comprises 12 residues. J lost 5 bases, V lost 5 bases, and 1 base had no gene match. The germline V gene has CDR1 MNHEY and CDR2 SMNVEV (reference sequence). DNA of the CDR3: TGTGCCAGCAGTAGACAGGGGACTGAAGCTTTCTTT. It codes for CASSRQGTEAFF.

V usage is TRBV19 and J usage is TRBJ2-2; unclear D gene. The V gene's germline CDR1 is LNHDA and CDR2 SQIVND (reference sequence). The CDR3 totals 14 residues. V was shortened by 7 bases and J by 2 bases, with 11 bases between the two germline ends. The CDR3 region has the DNA TGTGCCAGTAAGACAAGCTCAAACACCGGGGAGCTGTTTTTT. This encodes CASKTSSNTGELFF. Supplemented by reference TRBV19 and TRBJ2-2, the full variable domain reads DGGITQSPKYLFRKEGQNVTLSCEQNLNHDAMYWYRQDPGQGLRLIYYSQIVNDFQKGDIAEGYSVSREKKESFPLTVTSAQKNPTAFYLCASKTSSNTGELFFGEGSRLTVL.

V and J are TRBV7-8 and TRBJ1-4; TRBD1 agrees at 10 bases. Germline V gene lookup returns CDR1 SGHVS and CDR2 FQNEAQ. The CDR3 runs 14 residues. V shed 5 bases and J 7 bases; nucleotides not matched to a gene: 4. The CDR3 region is CASSPGDRGEKLFF. For the CDR3, the DNA is TGTGCCAGCAGCCCAGGGGACAGGGGTGAAAAACTGTTTTTT.

The J gene is TRBJ2-3, the V gene TRBV28, with 9 nucleotides matching TRBD1. This CDR3 comprises 17 residues. In germline, CDR1 is MDHEN, CDR2 SYDVKM. The J segment lost 6 bases and the V segment lost 4 bases, leaving 14 bases of the junction unmatched. CDR3 DNA: TGTGCCAGCAGTTATACTCCCGGGACAGGGACCGTTGATACGCAGTATTTT. As protein: CASSYTPGTGTVDTQYF.

The V and J genes are TRBV28 and TRBJ2-3; maybe TRBD2 (5 bases). The germline V and J ends were trimmed by 6 bases and 0 bases, with 34 bases remaining between them. This CDR3 region has 22 residues. Germline V lookup: CDR1 MDHEN, CDR2 SYDVKM. The CDR3 DNA sequence: TGTGCCAGCAGCACCCCAAAAATCAGCGGAGGTGGGGTATACTCTAGCACAGATACGCAGTATTTT. As protein: CASSTPKISGGGVYSSTDTQYF.

The genes are TRBV5-5 and TRBJ1-1; no firm D call. The germline gives CDR1 SGHKS, CDR2 YYEKEE (reference sequence). Trimming removed 0 bases at V and 1 base at J, with 13 bases between. CDR3 length: 16 amino acids. The CDR3 region is CASSLELALSNTEAFF. CDR3 nucleotide sequence: TGTGCCAGCAGCTTGGAACTCGCCCTGTCGAACACTGAAGCTTTCTTT. Using reference TRBV5-5 and TRBJ1-1 for the parts outside the CDR3, the full variable domain is DAGVTQSPTHLIKTRGQQVTLRCSPISGHKSVSWYQQVLGQGPQFIFQYYEKEERGRGNFPDRFSARQFPNYSSELNVNALLLGDSALYLCASSLELALSNTEAFFGQGTRLTVV.

The V and J genes are TRBV2 and TRBJ2-1; 8 bases are shared with TRBD2. The CDR3 consists of 15 residues. Germline V gives CDR1 SNHLY, CDR2 FYNNEI. V lost 9 bases to trimming and J lost 4 bases; unmatched junction nucleotides: 11. The CDR3 sequence is CASSTSGRGYNEQFF. CDR3 in DNA: TGTGCCAGTTCCACGAGCGGGAGAGGGTACAATGAGCAGTTCTTC.

The rearrangement links TRBV4-2 to TRBJ2-3, with TRBD2 matching over 7 bases. The V gene's germline CDR1 is LGHNA and CDR2 YNFKEQ. After removal of 5 bases from V and 1 base from J, the junction contained 9 bases not matched to a gene. The CDR3 totals 16 residues. Written as DNA, the CDR3 is TGTGCCAGCAGCAACCCCGCCACTAGCGGCACAGATACGCAGTATTTT. Translating gives CASSNPATSGTDTQYF.

This chain connects TRBV7-9 to TRBJ2-3; D might be TRBD2 (6 bases). CDR1 SEHNR and CDR2 FQNEAQ come from the germline V gene (reference sequence). The V gene lost 1 base and the J gene lost 0 bases, with 11 bases spanning the gap. There are 16 residues in the CDR3. CDR3 bases: TGTGCCAGCAGCTTAGGTGGCGGGACTAGCACAGATACGCAGTATTTT. Protein product: CASSLGGGTSTDTQYF.

Here the CDR3 DNA reads TGTGCCAGCTCACCTCAGGACAGCTATGGCTACACCTTC. Protein product: CASSPQDSYGYTF. This sequence joins TRBV18 and TRBJ1-2, with D perhaps matching TRBD1 (6 bases). The ends were cut back, 3 bases at V and 4 bases at J, with 9 bases in the middle. Germline-derived CDR1 and CDR2 are KGHSH and LQKENI. The CDR3 totals 13 residues.

The rearrangement links TRBV7-8 to TRBJ1-1; 9 nucleotides agree with TRBD1. CDR3 length equals 16 residues. The germline V gene encodes CDR1 SGHVS and CDR2 FQNEAQ. Unmatched junction bases numbered 9, after V lost 1 base and J lost 6 bases. The CDR3 here is CASSLGDRDPIPEAFF. The DNA of the CDR3 is TGTGCCAGCAGCTTAGGGGACAGGGACCCGATCCCTGAAGCTTTCTTT.

This sequence joins TRBV5-1 and TRBJ1-3, with D possibly TRBD1 on 6 matching bases. Germline-derived CDR1 and CDR2 are SGHRS and YFSETQ. V was clipped by 0 bases and J by 3 bases, with 10 bases between them. The CDR3 totals 15 residues. The CDR3 protein is CASSLVGGGGNTIYF. Here the CDR3 DNA reads TGCGCCAGCAGCTTGGTTGGGGGCGGTGGAAACACCATATATTTT.

The V call is TRBV9, the J call TRBJ1-2, with D uncertain. V was shortened by 3 bases and J by 4 bases, with 7 bases between the two germline ends. The CDR3 has 12 amino acids. CDR1 SGDLS and CDR2 YYNGEE come from the germline V gene. As DNA, the CDR3 is TGTGCCAGCAGCGCGGCGGTCTATGGCTACACCTTC. It yields the protein CASSAAVYGYTF.

The chain couples TRBV11-2 to TRBJ1-2; D perhaps matches TRBD1 (6 bases). The V gene lost 1 base and the J gene lost 4 bases, with 10 bases spanning the gap. Germline assignment: CDR1 SGHAT and CDR2 FQNNGV. The CDR3 contains 14 residues. The CDR3 is CASSLAGGAYGYTF. The DNA for the CDR3 is TGTGCCAGCAGCTTAGCCGGGGGGGCCTATGGCTACACCTTC. Using reference TRBV11-2 and TRBJ1-2 for the parts outside the CDR3, the full variable domain is EAGVAQSPRYKIIEKRQSVAFWCNPISGHATLYWYQQILGQGPKLLIQFQNNGVVDDSQLPKDRFSAERLKGVDSTLKIQPAKLEDSAVYLCASSLAGGAYGYTFGSGTRLTVV.

The V call is TRBV24-1, the J call TRBJ2-3, with D perhaps TRBD2 (7 bases). Trimming removed 6 bases from V and 2 bases from J, with 11 bases in between. The CDR3 contains 14 residues. Germline CDR1 is KGHDR and CDR2 is SFDVKD. As DNA, the CDR3 is TGTGCCACCAGTCCGCGGGGGCCCACAGATACGCAGTATTTT. Translated: CATSPRGPTDTQYF.

V and J are TRBV5-1 and TRBJ1-1, with D tentatively TRBD1 (6 bases). Germline V gives CDR1 SGHRS, CDR2 YFSETQ. The CDR3 is 14 residues long. Trimming took off 0 bases at V and 4 bases at J, with 10 bases between the two ends. The CDR3 region has the DNA TGCGCCAGCAGCTTGGGCCAGGGGAGCACTGAAGCTTTCTTT. It is translated as CASSLGQGSTEAFF.

This CDR3 reads CASSNRDRVLVRNQPQHF. CDR3 in DNA: TGTGCCAGTAGTAACCGGGACAGGGTATTAGTCCGCAATCAGCCCCAGCATTTT. V usage is TRBV19 and J usage is TRBJ1-5; TRBD1 agrees at 9 bases. The CDR3 extends over 18 amino acids. V gave up 4 bases and J gave up 2 bases; unmatched junction bases: 12. CDR1 and CDR2 (germline): LNHDA, SQIVND (reference sequence). Full variable domain (missing parts from reference TRBV19 and TRBJ1-5): DGGITQSPKYLFRKEGQNVTLSCEQNLNHDAMYWYRQDPGQGLRLIYYSQIVNDFQKGDIAEGYSVSREKKESFPLTVTSAQKNPTAFYLCASSNRDRVLVRNQPQHFGDGTRLSIL.

The chain is built from TRBV7-9 and TRBJ2-5; a possible D gene is TRBD2 (7 bases). The V end was cut by 6 bases, the J end by 5 bases, with 16 bases between. The CDR3 is 14 residues long. Germline V gene data show CDR1 as SEHNR and CDR2 as FQNEAQ (reference sequence). Here the CDR3 reads CASSNPGGGETQYF. The DNA for the CDR3 is TGTGCCAGCAGTAACCCGGGGGGCGGTGAGACCCAGTACTTC.

This sequence joins TRBV5-1 and TRBJ1-6; possible D gene TRBD1, 5 bases. V was cut by 0 bases and J by 2 bases, with 6 bases left in between. Germline V lookup: CDR1 SGHRS, CDR2 YFSETQ. The length of the CDR3 is 15 residues. The chain's CDR3 is CASSLEGAYNSPLHF. The CDR3 bases are TGCGCCAGCAGCTTGGAAGGGGCCTATAATTCACCCCTCCACTTT.

The rearrangement uses TRBV7-9 and TRBJ2-6; the D is unclear. This CDR3 has 15 amino acids. From germline, CDR1 is SEHNR and CDR2 FQNEAQ (reference sequence). Trimming stripped 1 base from V and 0 bases from J, with 4 bases between. CDR3 sequence (DNA): TGTGCCAGCAGCTTAGGGAGCTCTGGGGCCAACGTCCTGACTTTC. This sequence encodes CASSLGSSGANVLTF.

The rearrangement joins TRBV5-1 to TRBJ2-7, with D tentatively TRBD2 (5 bases). This CDR3 region has 15 residues. The germline gives CDR1 SGHRS, CDR2 YFSETQ. Trimming shortened V by 0 bases and J by 4 bases, and 14 bases separated the two germline ends. The DNA for the CDR3 is TGCGCCAGCAGCTTGGGAGCTCTAGTAGCGTACGAGCAGTACTTC. Protein product: CASSLGALVAYEQYF.

The rearrangement joins TRBV5-1 to TRBJ2-7; 8 bases match TRBD1. CDR3 size: 12 residues. V gave up 4 bases and J gave up 3 bases; unmatched junction bases: 0. Germline assignment: CDR1 SGHRS and CDR2 YFSETQ. This CDR3 reads CASSGQGYEQYF. In nucleotides, the CDR3 is TGCGCCAGCAGCGGACAGGGCTACGAGCAGTACTTC.

The rearrangement links TRBV5-1 to TRBJ2-5; possible D gene TRBD2, 6 bases. V lost 6 bases, J lost 5 bases, and 17 bases lay in between. The CDR3 consists of 14 residues. CDR1 is SGHRS and CDR2 is YFSETQ in the germline V gene. The CDR3: CASTQVAGRETQYF. CDR3 nucleotides: TGCGCCAGCACTCAGGTTGCGGGGCGGGAGACCCAGTACTTC.